The rows below give T cell receptor beta chains drawn from one sample of a study of T cell responses to AZD1222 COVID-19 vaccine. Some clones are missing from TCRdb's copy, which holds only in-frame ones; the method was immunoSEQ multiplex PCR. The table has around 58,000 clones, about 80% seen once. Source: peripheral blood, taken on day 0 of AZD1222 vaccination. The receptors come from an adult in good health. The CDR3 runs from the conserved cysteine through the conserved F or W. Each record gives: J gene, CDR3 length, V gene, clone size, D gene, CDR3 protein, CDR3 DNA. The D gene is left open where the match is weak. Clone size is not always given. Where it is, it says once, few, many or a class for expanded clones.

J gene: TRBJ1-1; CDR3 length: 15; V gene: TRBV7-9; clone size: NA; D gene: NA; CDR3 protein: CASSLQGRMNTEAFF; CDR3 DNA: TGTGCCAGCAGCTTGCAGGGACGGATGAACACTGAAGCTTTCTTT
J gene: TRBJ1-1; CDR3 length: 14; V gene: TRBV9; clone size: NA; D gene: NA; CDR3 protein: CASSVSPESTEAFF; CDR3 DNA: TGTGCCAGCAGCGTGTCCCCGGAGAGCACTGAAGCTTTCTTT
J gene: TRBJ1-1; CDR3 length: 16; V gene: TRBV6-2/TRBV6-3; clone size: NA; D gene: NA; CDR3 protein: CASSYSDRSGNTEAFF; CDR3 DNA: TGTGCCAGCAGTTACTCGGACAGATCAGGGAACACTGAAGCTTTCTTT
J gene: TRBJ1-2; CDR3 length: 13; V gene: TRBV18; clone size: few; D gene: NA; CDR3 protein: CASSPGVNYGYTF; CDR3 DNA: TGTGCCAGCTCACCAGGAGTTAACTATGGCTACACCTTC
J gene: TRBJ2-3; CDR3 length: 15; V gene: TRBV4-2; clone size: NA; D gene: TRBD2; CDR3 protein: CASSLAGGGPDTQYF; CDR3 DNA: TGTGCCAGCAGCCTAGCGGGAGGGGGGCCAGATACGCAGTATTTT
J gene: TRBJ1-4; CDR3 length: 16; V gene: TRBV11-2; clone size: once; D gene: NA; CDR3 protein: CASSDWGITTNEKLFF; CDR3 DNA: TGTGCCAGCAGCGACTGGGGGATTACAACTAATGAAAAACTGTTTTTT
J gene: TRBJ1-2; CDR3 length: 17; V gene: TRBV7-3; clone size: NA; D gene: NA; CDR3 protein: CASSTLPVGGPAYGYTF; CDR3 DNA: TGTGCCAGCAGTACCTTACCCGTGGGGGGACCAGCCTATGGCTACACCTTC
J gene: TRBJ2-1; CDR3 length: 16; V gene: TRBV3-1/TRBV3-2; clone size: once; D gene: TRBD2; CDR3 protein: CASSQTGTSGYNEQFF; CDR3 DNA: TGTGCCAGCAGCCAAACCGGGACTAGCGGATACAATGAGCAGTTCTTC
J gene: TRBJ1-5; CDR3 length: 14; V gene: TRBV5-8; clone size: NA; D gene: NA; CDR3 protein: CASSLRGVRQPQHF; CDR3 DNA: TGTGCCAGCAGCCTGAGGGGGGTTCGACAGCCCCAGCATTTT
J gene: TRBJ1-3; CDR3 length: 15; V gene: TRBV7-2; clone size: once; D gene: NA; CDR3 protein: CASSLQAFSGNTIYF; CDR3 DNA: TGTGCCAGCAGCTTACAGGCGTTCTCTGGAAACACCATATATTTT
J gene: TRBJ2-1; CDR3 length: 15; V gene: TRBV27; clone size: NA; D gene: TRBD2; CDR3 protein: CASTVAGGLNNEQFF; CDR3 DNA: TGTGCCAGCACCGTAGCGGGAGGCCTTAACAATGAGCAGTTCTTC
J gene: TRBJ1-6; CDR3 length: 16; V gene: TRBV28; clone size: NA; D gene: TRBD1; CDR3 protein: CASSSIGQGETSPLHF; CDR3 DNA: TGTGCCAGCAGTAGCATCGGACAGGGAGAGACCTCACCCCTCCACTTT
J gene: TRBJ1-1; CDR3 length: 13; V gene: TRBV2; clone size: NA; D gene: NA; CDR3 protein: CASSEGWEAEAFF; CDR3 DNA: TGTGCCAGCAGTGAAGGGTGGGAGGCTGAAGCTTTCTTT
J gene: TRBJ1-6; CDR3 length: 12; V gene: TRBV7-2; clone size: NA; D gene: NA; CDR3 protein: CASSLAEGTLHF; CDR3 DNA: TGTGCCAGCAGCTTAGCCGAGGGGACCCTCCACTTT
J gene: TRBJ1-3; CDR3 length: 14; V gene: TRBV29-1; clone size: once; D gene: NA; CDR3 protein: CSVGAQGVGNTIYF; CDR3 DNA: TGCAGCGTTGGGGCGCAGGGTGTAGGAAACACCATATATTTT
J gene: TRBJ1-5; CDR3 length: 14; V gene: TRBV14; clone size: NA; D gene: NA; CDR3 protein: CASSPHRYNQPQHF; CDR3 DNA: TGTGCCAGCAGCCCTCACAGATACAATCAGCCCCAGCATTTT
J gene: TRBJ2-5; CDR3 length: 15; V gene: TRBV4-1; clone size: NA; D gene: NA; CDR3 protein: CASSLGHSTQETQYF; CDR3 DNA: TGCGCCAGCAGCCTAGGACACAGCACCCAAGAGACCCAGTACTTC
J gene: TRBJ1-2; CDR3 length: 13; V gene: TRBV5-1; clone size: NA; D gene: NA; CDR3 protein: CASRDGTNYGYTF; CDR3 DNA: TGCGCCAGCAGGGACGGAACTAACTATGGCTACACCTTC
J gene: TRBJ1-1; CDR3 length: 14; V gene: TRBV28; clone size: NA; D gene: NA; CDR3 protein: CASRPQGVGTEAFF; CDR3 DNA: TGTGCCAGCAGGCCCCAGGGAGTGGGAACTGAAGCTTTCTTT
J gene: TRBJ2-7; CDR3 length: 13; V gene: TRBV27; clone size: once; D gene: NA; CDR3 protein: CASSLARGREQYF; CDR3 DNA: TGTGCCAGCAGTTTAGCGAGGGGTCGGGAGCAGTACTTC
J gene: TRBJ1-1; CDR3 length: 14; V gene: TRBV21-1; clone size: NA; D gene: NA; CDR3 protein: CASSAPGQGGRAFF; CDR3 DNA: TGTGCCAGCAGCGCCCCGGGACAGGGTGGTCGTGCTTTCTTT
J gene: TRBJ2-1; CDR3 length: 15; V gene: TRBV7-7; clone size: NA; D gene: TRBD2; CDR3 protein: CASSPSGGAYNEQFF; CDR3 DNA: TGTGCTAGCAGCCCAAGCGGGGGGGCCTACAATGAGCAGTTCTTC